This T cell receptor (beta chain) was recovered during a study of shared clonotypes between healthy human individuals. Looking at the study overall: CD8 memory received one plate per donor, CD8 naive two, CD4 memory three and CD4 naive three.

Study-wide results and limits: Naive subsets typically showed greater estimated richness than memory subsets. When compared with the clonotypes that were shared by all four sorted-subset donors, the non-shared clonotypes turned out to have lower generation probabilities. Clonotype sharing among donors, it was expected, would be affected by sequencing depth.

The length of the CDR3 is 12 residues. CDR1 GTSNPN and CDR2 SVGIG come from the germline V gene (reference sequence). The ends lost 4 bases at V and 2 bases at J; junction bases unmatched: 2. Terminally differentiated effector memory CD45RA+ cells were excluded by CCR7 positive selection of CD45RO-negative cells. Notes on this clone: Its antigen is unknown.

Sequencing used immunoSEQ multiplex PCR; TCRdb keeps in-frame clones, though not all of them. Of nearly 2 million clones listed, around 96% are singletons. The clonotype was recovered from a man younger than 35 in good health. This chain links TRBV30 with TRBJ2-7; 7 bases align to TRBD1. The sequencing input was naive CD8+ T cells sorted from blood. The CDR3 sequence: CAWTRGPYEQYF. The CDR3 nucleotides are TGTGCCTGGACAAGGGGGCCCTACGAGCAGTACTTC.